These 15 T cell receptor beta chains were sequenced from one sample in a study of blood T cells in healthy people across ages. A second about 7 to 12 cycle PCR used barcoded and J-beta primers. TCRdb analysed the 5' RACE reads with MiXCR anew, one entry per CDR3 protein. Of hundreds of thousands of distinct CDR3 sequences listed, roughly 50% are singletons. Input material: blood. Receptors were obtained from a man in his 60s in good health.

The chain joins TRBV3-1 to TRBJ1-1; 8 nucleotides align to TRBD1. V lost 4 bases to trimming and J lost 3 bases; unmatched junction nucleotides: 4. Germline V gives CDR1 LGHDT, CDR2 YNNKEL (reference sequence). CDR3 length: 14 amino acids. DNA of the CDR3: TGTGCCAGCAGCCCCTCGACAGGGGACACTGAAGCTTTCTTT. This sequence encodes CASSPSTGDTEAFF. Looking up the rest from reference TRBV3-1 and TRBJ1-1 gives the full variable domain: DTAVSQTPKYLVTQMGNDKSIKCEQNLGHDTMYWYKQDSKKFLKIMFSYNNKELIINETVPNRFSPKSPDKAHLNLHINSLELGDSAVYFCASSPSTGDTEAFFGQGTRLTVV.

The chain carries TRBV27 and TRBJ2-3, with no clear D. The CDR3 spans 12 residues. Germline assignment: CDR1 MNHEY and CDR2 SMNVEV (reference sequence). V shed 10 bases and J shed 8 bases, with 16 bases lying between them. CDR3 loop: CATSDVDGTQYF. The DNA of the CDR3 is TGTGCCACATCCGACGTGGATGGTACGCAGTATTTT.

The V call is TRBV4-1, the J call TRBJ1-2, with D perhaps matching TRBD1 (6 bases). Trimming stripped 0 bases from V and 6 bases from J, with 20 bases between. Germline V gives CDR1 MGHRA, CDR2 YSYEKL. This CDR3 region has 17 residues. This CDR3 is CASSQEVAGGRYDGYTF. CDR3 bases: TGCGCCAGCAGCCAAGAAGTCGCGGGGGGGCGATACGATGGCTACACCTTC.

The genes are TRBV5-5 and TRBJ1-5, with D unresolved. V lost 0 bases and J lost 1, with 5 bases in between. CDR1 and CDR2 (germline): SGHKS, YYEKEE (reference sequence). This CDR3 is built from 14 residues. In DNA form, the CDR3 reads TGTGCCAGCAGCTTGGGTCCCAGCAATCAGCCCCAGCATTTT. Its translation: CASSLGPSNQPQHF.

The rearrangement links TRBV4-1 to TRBJ1-5, with D unresolved. The CDR3 totals 16 residues. With 4 bases removed from V and 6 bases from J, the gap between germline ends came to 19 bases. Looked up from germline, CDR1 is MGHRA and CDR2 is YSYEKL. The CDR3: CASSLETRGSGQPQHF. CDR3 DNA sequence: TGCGCCAGCAGCCTCGAAACCCGGGGTTCGGGTCAGCCCCAGCATTTT.

V usage is TRBV5-1 and J usage is TRBJ1-6, with unresolved D. CDR1 is SGHRS and CDR2 is YFSETQ in the germline V gene. The CDR3 loop spans 14 amino acids. V lost 4 bases, J lost 7 bases, and 12 bases lay in between. CDR3 residues: CASSLNPGNSPLHF. CDR3 DNA sequence: TGCGCCAGCAGCCTGAACCCAGGCAATTCACCCCTCCACTTT.

In this sample, this clonotype turned up a few times. The chain links TRBV6-1 to TRBJ2-5; a weak D match, TRBD2 (5 bases). CDR1 and CDR2 (germline): MNHNS, SASEGT. With 6 bases removed from V and 4 bases from J, the gap between germline ends came to 15 bases. This CDR3 region has 14 residues. DNA of the CDR3: TGTGCCAGCAGCCACGCCAGCGGTTTAGAGACCCAGTACTTC. This gives the protein CASSHASGLETQYF.

This clonotype was seen only once. The chain has TRBV5-1 and TRBJ1-4; D might be TRBD1 (6 bases). Looked up from germline, CDR1 is SGHRS and CDR2 is YFSETQ. V lost 5 bases to trimming and J lost 3 bases, with 11 bases between them. The CDR3 spans 14 residues. CDR3 in DNA: TGCGCCAGCAGACCACAGGGAGCTAATGAAAAACTGTTTTTT. This sequence encodes CASRPQGANEKLFF.

This clonotype was observed a handful of times. The J gene is TRBJ2-7, the V gene TRBV7-2; D is tentatively TRBD1 or TRBD2 (6 bases each). The CDR3 consists of 16 residues. The V end lost 1 base, the J end lost 0 bases, and 13 bases lay between the germline ends. From germline, CDR1 is SGHTA and CDR2 FQGNSA. CDR3 DNA: TGTGCCAGCAGCTTAGTCCCGGGGGCCTACTCCTACGAGCAGTACTTC. This translates into CASSLVPGAYSYEQYF.

Notes on this clonotype: Relative to the germline gene, one junction end is altered; a read error may explain this. The chain joins TRBV5-6 to TRBJ2-5; 7 nucleotides match TRBD1. Germline CDR1 reads SGHDT; CDR2 reads YYEEEE. The CDR3 is made up of 14 amino acids. CDR3 in amino acids: CASSNPGGEETQYF. The DNA of the CDR3 is TGCGCCAGCAGCAACCCAGGGGGAGAAGAGACCCAGTACTTC.

This clonotype was picked up a small number of times. The V and J genes are TRBV3-1 and TRBJ2-7, with D tentatively TRBD2 (6 bases). CDR3 length: 14 residues. V shed 1 base and J shed 4 bases, with 11 bases lying between them. In germline, CDR1 is LGHDT, CDR2 YNNKEL (reference sequence). CDR3 in DNA: TGTGCCAGCAGCCAAGTTGACGGGAGATACGAGCAGTACTTC. Amino acids: CASSQVDGRYEQYF.

This clonotype was picked up a small number of times. The genes are TRBV7-9 and TRBJ2-5; D perhaps matches TRBD2 (7 bases). The germline gives CDR1 SEHNR, CDR2 FQNEAQ (reference sequence). CDR3 length equals 15 residues. Trimming took 2 bases from V and 4 from J, leaving 14 bases between them. Here the CDR3 reads CASSLRGAFPETQYF. The CDR3 DNA is TGTGCCAGCAGCTTACGGGGGGCTTTTCCAGAGACCCAGTACTTC.

As regards this clonotype: Its ends do not fully match the called genes, so a read error is possible. The chain recombines TRBV27 with TRBJ2-3; D gene uncertain. CDR1 MNHEY and CDR2 SMNVEV come from the germline V gene (reference sequence). CDR3 length equals 14 residues. The CDR3 DNA sequence: TGTGCCAGCAATTTATCGGCGACTGTCGATACGCAGTATTTT. This translates into CASNLSATVDTQYF.

The chain recombines TRBV5-1 with TRBJ2-7, with D maybe TRBD2 (7 bases). Trimming removed 0 bases from V and 3 bases from J, with 13 bases in between. The germline V gene has CDR1 SGHRS and CDR2 YFSETQ. The CDR3 length is 15 residues. CDR3: CASSLVGGGGYEQYF. DNA of the CDR3: TGCGCCAGCAGCTTGGTAGGCGGGGGCGGCTACGAGCAGTACTTC.

The chain is built from TRBV10-2 and TRBJ2-5, with 13 positions matching TRBD2. With 8 bases clipped from V and 1 base from J, the junction kept 1 base outside the gene matches. The CDR3 covers 14 residues. Germline V CDR1 and CDR2: WSHSY, SAAADI. CDR3 region: CASGLAGVQETQYF. CDR3 bases: TGCGCCAGCGGACTAGCGGGGGTCCAAGAGACCCAGTACTTC.